This TCR beta chain was sequenced for a study of shared clonotypes between healthy human individuals. Study overall: Each donor's CD8 memory used one plate, CD8 naive two, each CD4 subset three.

The CDR3 loop spans 16 amino acids. The V gene lost 4 bases and the J gene lost 3 bases, with 19 bases spanning the gap. The germline V gene encodes CDR1 SGHKS and CDR2 YYEKEE (reference sequence). In this sample, this clone turned up a few times. Every subset's genomic DNA went evenly onto several immunoSEQ plates. Each sorted subset replicate got 200 ng genomic DNA, tens of thousands of genomes. In the authors' methods: Filtering differed, since immunoSEQ gave only junction sequences and no quality scores. Sequenced by immunoSEQ multiplex PCR; TCRdb stores in-frame clones only, minus some. The DNA gave D and trimming, while V, J and clone size come from that table. Of approximately 350,000 clones detected, under 80% appear once; the ten largest clones hold about 9.3%.

The source material was memory CD4+ T cells sorted from blood. The subset is: CD45RA-negative fraction. This clonotype originated in a man aged 25-45 years in good health. The chain is built from TRBV5-5 and TRBJ2-5; tentatively, D is TRBD2 (6 bases). The CDR3 here is CASSPAPGSPKETQYF. Written as DNA, the CDR3 is TGTGCCAGCAGCCCGGCTCCCGGGAGCCCCAAAGAGACCCAGTACTTC.